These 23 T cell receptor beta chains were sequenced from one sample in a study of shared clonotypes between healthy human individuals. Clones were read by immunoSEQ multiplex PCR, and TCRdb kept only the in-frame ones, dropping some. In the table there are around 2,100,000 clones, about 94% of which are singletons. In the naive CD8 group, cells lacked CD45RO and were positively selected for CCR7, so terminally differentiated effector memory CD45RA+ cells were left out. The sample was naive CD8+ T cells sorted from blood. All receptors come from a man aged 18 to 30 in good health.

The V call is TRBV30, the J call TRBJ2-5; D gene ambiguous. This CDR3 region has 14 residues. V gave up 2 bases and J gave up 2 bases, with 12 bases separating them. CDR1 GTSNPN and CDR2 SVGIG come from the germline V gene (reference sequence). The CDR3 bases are TGTGCCTGGAGTCCATCGCGCGCGCAAGAGACCCAGTACTTC. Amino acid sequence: CAWSPSRAQETQYF.

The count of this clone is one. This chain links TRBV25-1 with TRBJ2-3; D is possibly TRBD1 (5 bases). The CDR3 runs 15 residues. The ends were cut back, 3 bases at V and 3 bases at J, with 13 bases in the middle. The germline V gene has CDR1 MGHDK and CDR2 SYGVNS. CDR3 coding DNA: TGTGCCAGCAGTGAGGCCCTACAGGTTACAGATACGCAGTATTTT. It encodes CASSEALQVTDTQYF.

This CDR3 reads CASSSPETQYF. In DNA form, the CDR3 reads TGCGCCAGCAGCTCCCCAGAGACCCAGTACTTC. The chain employs TRBV4-1 and TRBJ2-5; D unclear. The CDR3 contains 11 residues. CDR1 is MGHRA, CDR2 YSYEKL, per germline. The V end lost 5 bases, the J end lost 4 bases, and 5 bases lay between the germline ends.

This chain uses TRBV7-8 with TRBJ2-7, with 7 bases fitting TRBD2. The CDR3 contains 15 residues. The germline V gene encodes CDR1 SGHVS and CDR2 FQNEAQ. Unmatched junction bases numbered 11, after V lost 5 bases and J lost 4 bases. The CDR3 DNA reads TGTGCCAGCAGCCAGCACCGGGACTACCTATACGAGCAGTACTTC. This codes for CASSQHRDYLYEQYF.

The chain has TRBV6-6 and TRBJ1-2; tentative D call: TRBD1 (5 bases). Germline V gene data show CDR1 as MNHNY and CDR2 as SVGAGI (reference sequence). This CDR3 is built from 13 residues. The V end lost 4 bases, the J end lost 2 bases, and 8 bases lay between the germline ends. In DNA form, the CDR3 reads TGTGCCAGCAGTTTCGGGGACAACTATGGCTACACCTTC. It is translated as CASSFGDNYGYTF.

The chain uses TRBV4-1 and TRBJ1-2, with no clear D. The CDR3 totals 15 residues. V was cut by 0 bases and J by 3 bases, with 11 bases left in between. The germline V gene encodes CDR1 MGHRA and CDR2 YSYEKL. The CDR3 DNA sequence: TGCGCCAGCAGCCAAGAACCAGGCTTCGACTATGGCTACACCTTC. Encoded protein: CASSQEPGFDYGYTF.

CDR3 nucleotide sequence: TGTGCCTGGAGTGTAATGGCAGGGGGCACTGAAGCTTTCTTT. Encoded protein: CAWSVMAGGTEAFF. The chain has TRBV30 and TRBJ1-1; 7 positions match TRBD1. The CDR3 sequence is 14 residues long. With 0 bases clipped from V and 4 bases from J, the junction kept 5 bases outside the gene matches. Germline-derived CDR1 and CDR2 are GTSNPN and SVGIG (reference sequence).

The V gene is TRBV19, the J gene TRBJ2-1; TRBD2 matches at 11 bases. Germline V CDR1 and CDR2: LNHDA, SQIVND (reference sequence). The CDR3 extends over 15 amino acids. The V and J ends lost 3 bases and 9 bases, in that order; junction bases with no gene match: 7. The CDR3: CASSISSGGLGEQFF. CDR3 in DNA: TGTGCCAGTAGTATTTCTAGCGGGGGGCTGGGTGAGCAGTTCTTC.

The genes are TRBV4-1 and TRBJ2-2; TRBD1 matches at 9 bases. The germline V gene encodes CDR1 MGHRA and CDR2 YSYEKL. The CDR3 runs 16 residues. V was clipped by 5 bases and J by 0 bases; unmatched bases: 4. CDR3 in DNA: TGCGCCAGCAGCAACAGACAGGGGGCGAACACCGGGGAGCTGTTTTTT. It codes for CASSNRQGANTGELFF.

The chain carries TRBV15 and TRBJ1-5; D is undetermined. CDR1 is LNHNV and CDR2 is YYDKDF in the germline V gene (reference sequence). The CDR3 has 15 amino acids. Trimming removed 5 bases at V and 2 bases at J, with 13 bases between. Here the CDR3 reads CATSSSVEGNQPQHF. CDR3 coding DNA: TGTGCCACCAGCTCCTCCGTAGAGGGCAATCAGCCCCAGCATTTT. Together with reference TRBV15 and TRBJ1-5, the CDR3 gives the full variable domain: DAMVIQNPRYQVTQFGKPVTLSCSQTLNHNVMYWYQQKSSQAPKLLFHYYDKDFNNEADTPDNFQSRRPNTSFCFLDIRSPGLGDTAMYLCATSSSVEGNQPQHFGDGTRLSIL.

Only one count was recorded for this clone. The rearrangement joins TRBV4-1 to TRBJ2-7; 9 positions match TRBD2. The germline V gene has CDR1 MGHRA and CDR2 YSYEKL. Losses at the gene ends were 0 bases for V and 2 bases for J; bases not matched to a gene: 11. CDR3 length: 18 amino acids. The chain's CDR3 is CASSQDSSGTYKPYEQYF. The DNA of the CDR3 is TGCGCCAGCAGCCAAGATTCTAGCGGGACCTATAAACCCTACGAGCAGTACTTC.

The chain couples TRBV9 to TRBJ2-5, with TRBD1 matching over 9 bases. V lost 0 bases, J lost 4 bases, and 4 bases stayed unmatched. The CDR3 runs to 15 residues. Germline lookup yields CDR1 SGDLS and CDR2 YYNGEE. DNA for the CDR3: TGTGCCAGCAGCGTAGCACAGGGGGCCGCAGAGACCCAGTACTTC. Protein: CASSVAQGAAETQYF.

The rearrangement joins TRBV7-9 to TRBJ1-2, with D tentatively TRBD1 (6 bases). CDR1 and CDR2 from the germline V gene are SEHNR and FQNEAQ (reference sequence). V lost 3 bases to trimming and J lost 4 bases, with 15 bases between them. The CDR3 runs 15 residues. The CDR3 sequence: CASSFRTDDFYGYTF. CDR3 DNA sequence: TGTGCCAGCAGCTTCCGGACAGACGACTTCTATGGCTACACCTTC.

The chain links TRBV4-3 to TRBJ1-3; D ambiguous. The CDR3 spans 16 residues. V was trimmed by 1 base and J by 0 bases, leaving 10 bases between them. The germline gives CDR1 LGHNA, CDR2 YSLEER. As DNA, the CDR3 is TGCGCCAGCAGCCAAGTCTTGGCAGACTCTGGAAACACCATATATTTT. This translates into CASSQVLADSGNTIYF.

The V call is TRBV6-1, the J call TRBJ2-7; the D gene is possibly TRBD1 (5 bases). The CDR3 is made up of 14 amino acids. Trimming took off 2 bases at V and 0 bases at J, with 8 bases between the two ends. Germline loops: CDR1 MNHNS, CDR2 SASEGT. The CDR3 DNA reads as TGTGCCAGCAGTGAAACAGGACCCTCCTACGAGCAGTACTTC. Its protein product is CASSETGPSYEQYF.

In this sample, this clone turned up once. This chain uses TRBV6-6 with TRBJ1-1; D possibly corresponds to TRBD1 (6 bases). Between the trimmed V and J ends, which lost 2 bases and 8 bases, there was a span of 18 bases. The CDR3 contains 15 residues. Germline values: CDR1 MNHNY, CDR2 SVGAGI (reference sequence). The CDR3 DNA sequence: TGTGCCAGCAGTTACACTTCAGGGGCTTACGAAGAAGCTTTCTTT. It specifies CASSYTSGAYEEAFF.

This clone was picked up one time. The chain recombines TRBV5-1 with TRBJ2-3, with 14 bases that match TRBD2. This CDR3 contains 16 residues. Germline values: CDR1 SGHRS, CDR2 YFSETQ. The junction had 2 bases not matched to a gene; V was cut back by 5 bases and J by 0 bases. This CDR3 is CASRGTSGGSTDTQYF. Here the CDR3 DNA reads TGCGCCAGCAGGGGGACTAGCGGGGGAAGCACAGATACGCAGTATTTT.

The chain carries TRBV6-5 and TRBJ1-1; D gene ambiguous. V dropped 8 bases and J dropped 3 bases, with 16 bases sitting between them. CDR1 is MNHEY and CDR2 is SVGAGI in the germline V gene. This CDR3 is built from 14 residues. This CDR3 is CASCESISYTEAFF. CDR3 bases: TGTGCCAGCTGCGAGAGCATATCTTACACTGAAGCTTTCTTT.

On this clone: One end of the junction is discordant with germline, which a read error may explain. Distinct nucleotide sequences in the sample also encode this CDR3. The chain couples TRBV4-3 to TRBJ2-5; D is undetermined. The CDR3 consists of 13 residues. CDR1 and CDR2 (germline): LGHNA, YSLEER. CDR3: CASSQGIQETQYF. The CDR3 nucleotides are TGCGCCAGCAGTCAAGGGATCCAAGAGACCCAGTACTTC.

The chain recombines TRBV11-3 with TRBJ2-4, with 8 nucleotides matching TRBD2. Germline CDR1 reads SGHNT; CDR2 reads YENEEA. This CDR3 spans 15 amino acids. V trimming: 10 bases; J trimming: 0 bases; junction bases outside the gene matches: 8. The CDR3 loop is CATETSGRAKNIQYF. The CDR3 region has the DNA TGTGCCACCGAAACTAGCGGCCGAGCCAAAAACATTCAGTACTTC.

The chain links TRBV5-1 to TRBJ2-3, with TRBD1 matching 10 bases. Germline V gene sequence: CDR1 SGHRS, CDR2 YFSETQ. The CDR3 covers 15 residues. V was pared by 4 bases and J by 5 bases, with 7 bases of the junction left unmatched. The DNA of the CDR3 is TGCGCCAGCAGCACGACAGGGGGCGCAGTAGATACGCAGTATTTT. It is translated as CASSTTGGAVDTQYF. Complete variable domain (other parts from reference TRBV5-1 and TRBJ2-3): KAGVTQTPRYLIKTRGQQVTLSCSPISGHRSVSWYQQTPGQGLQFLFEYFSETQRNKGNFPGRFSGRQFSNSRSEMNVSTLELGDSALYLCASSTTGGAVDTQYFGPGTRLTVL.

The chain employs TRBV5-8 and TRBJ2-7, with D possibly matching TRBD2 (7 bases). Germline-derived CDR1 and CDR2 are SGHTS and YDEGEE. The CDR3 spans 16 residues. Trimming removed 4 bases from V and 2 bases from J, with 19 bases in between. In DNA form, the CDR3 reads TGTGCCAGCAGCCTAAGGGGGGGGACGTTTCCCTACGAGCAGTACTTC. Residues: CASSLRGGTFPYEQYF.

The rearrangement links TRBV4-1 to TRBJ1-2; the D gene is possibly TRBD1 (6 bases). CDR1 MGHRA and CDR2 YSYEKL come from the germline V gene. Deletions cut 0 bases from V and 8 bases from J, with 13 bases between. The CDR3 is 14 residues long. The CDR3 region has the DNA TGCGCCAGCAGCCAAGACCGGGGGGCGGAGGGCTACACCTTC. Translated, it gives CASSQDRGAEGYTF.